The next 14 T cell receptor beta chains were all read from a single sample in a study of read filtering for tumor transcriptome and immune sequencing. This library used roughly 430 ng RNA and molecular barcoded adaptors spanning alpha/delta and beta/gamma chains. TCRdb passed the reads through MiXCR, listing each CDR3 protein once. The table lists some 38,000 distinct CDR3 sequences, around 11% of them singletons, with approximately 37% in the top ten. The sequenced sample consisted of a population of CD138-negative cells sorted from bone marrow. These TCRs come from a donor aged 40 or older with multiple myeloma.

Remarks on this clonotype: This may stem from a read error, because a much larger clone lies one nucleotide away. This chain uses TRBV18 with TRBJ2-7, with 8 bases aligning to TRBD1. The V gene's germline CDR1 is KGHSH and CDR2 LQKENI. This CDR3 spans 14 amino acids. The CDR3 sequence is CASSPAGTGYEQDF. The CDR3 coding sequence is TGTGCCAGCTCACCGGCCGGGACAGGCTACGAGCAGGACTTC.

This clonotype appeared many times. V and J are TRBV28 and TRBJ1-1; TRBD1 is a possible D gene (5 bases). The CDR3 sequence is 15 residues long. Germline CDR1 and CDR2: MDHEN and SYDVKM. The V gene lost 2 bases and the J gene lost 6 bases, with 16 bases spanning the gap. CDR3 nucleotides: TGTGCCAGCAGTTTACAGGGATGGTCTGAGGCTGAAGCTTTCTTT. Translated, it gives CASSLQGWSEAEAFF.

This clonotype was seen at least ten times. V is TRBV5-1 and J is TRBJ2-3; no firm D call. The V gene lost 0 bases and the J gene lost 0 bases, with 5 bases spanning the gap. The CDR3 covers 14 residues. The germline CDR1 and CDR2 sequences are SGHRS and YFSETQ. As DNA, the CDR3 is TGCGCCAGCAGCTTGGTACCTAGCACAGATACGCAGTATTTT. Translating gives CASSLVPSTDTQYF.

The sample holds many counts of this clonotype. The chain joins TRBV20-1 to TRBJ2-3; tentatively, D is TRBD1 or TRBD2 (5 bases each). Germline-derived CDR1 and CDR2 are DFQATT and SNEGSKA (reference sequence). The CDR3 has 12 residues. This CDR3 is CGGRLITDTQYF. The CDR3, as DNA: TGCGGGGGTAGACTGATCACAGATACGCAGTATTTT.

This clonotype has at least ten counts. The gene calls are TRBV6-6 and TRBJ1-1; 7 nucleotides align to TRBD1. V trimming: 4 bases; J trimming: 8 bases; junction bases outside the gene matches: 7. Per germline, CDR1 MNHNY and CDR2 SVGAGI (reference sequence). This CDR3 has 13 residues. The CDR3 region is CASSWAGGNEAFF. The CDR3 coding sequence is TGTGCCAGCAGTTGGGCAGGGGGTAACGAAGCTTTCTTT.

Ten or more counts support this clonotype. The CDR3 DNA reads as TGTGCCAGCTCCCCCGGCACGGTTGTCAATCAGCCCCAGCATTTT. This gives the protein CASSPGTVVNQPQHF. The chain has TRBV18 and TRBJ1-5; D gene uncertain. Per germline, CDR1 KGHSH and CDR2 LQKENI. Deletions cut 6 bases from V and 3 bases from J, with 15 bases between. The CDR3 extends over 15 amino acids.

On this clonotype: A much larger clone differs by one base, so this may be a read error. This rearrangement joins TRBV20-1 to TRBJ2-5; no reliable D call. Trimming took off 1 base at V and 9 bases at J, with 12 bases between the two ends. The CDR3 has 12 amino acids. Germline V gene lookup returns CDR1 DFQATT and CDR2 SNEGSKA (reference sequence). The CDR3 sequence: CSARGFAESQYF. The CDR3 coding sequence is TGCAGTGCTAGAGGTTTCGCGGAGTCCCAGTACTTC.

The sample holds many counts of this clonotype. The chain carries TRBV3-1 and TRBJ1-1; TRBD1 matches 9 bases. Germline CDR1 LGHDT, CDR2 YNNKEL (reference sequence). The CDR3 has 14 amino acids. V gave up 3 bases and J gave up 5 bases; unmatched junction bases: 4. CDR3 sequence: CASSQSTGGTEAFF. The CDR3 bases are TGTGCCAGCAGCCAGTCGACAGGGGGTACTGAAGCTTTCTTT.

This clonotype was recorded many times. The gene calls are TRBV6-1 and TRBJ2-3, with D unclear. In germline, CDR1 is MNHNS, CDR2 SASEGT. This CDR3 comprises 15 residues. The V end lost 1 base, the J end lost 3 bases, and 11 bases lay between the germline ends. The CDR3 is CASSEVAARTDTQYF. The DNA for the CDR3 is TGTGCCAGCAGTGAAGTGGCGGCCCGTACAGATACGCAGTATTTT.

There are many counts of this clonotype. The CDR3 DNA reads as TGTGCCAGCTCACAAATCCCTAGCCGCACAGATACGCAGTATTTT. Its translation: CASSQIPSRTDTQYF. This chain connects TRBV18 to TRBJ2-3; the D gene is possibly TRBD2 (5 bases). V lost 4 bases, J lost 1 base, and 12 bases lay in between. This CDR3 spans 15 amino acids. Germline assignment: CDR1 KGHSH and CDR2 LQKENI.

This clonotype was observed at least ten times. The J gene is TRBJ2-2, the V gene TRBV2; D assignment may be TRBD1 or TRBD2 (6 bases each). The germline gives CDR1 SNHLY, CDR2 FYNNEI. Trimming shortened V by 7 bases and J by 4 bases, and 10 bases separated the two germline ends. The CDR3 sequence is 13 residues long. The CDR3 sequence: CASKGGPTGELFF. The CDR3 coding sequence is TGTGCCAGCAAGGGGGGACCCACCGGGGAGCTGTTTTTT.

This chain uses TRBV11-3 with TRBJ2-3; no definite D call. Germline V gives CDR1 SGHNT, CDR2 YENEEA. The V gene lost 3 bases and the J gene lost 6 bases, with 16 bases spanning the gap. The CDR3 totals 15 residues. CDR3 nucleotides: TGTGCCAGCAGCTTGGAAGGACCCCAAGGGGATACGCAGTATTTT. Protein: CASSLEGPQGDTQYF.

Turning to this clonotype: A read error may be the cause here, since a much bigger clone is one base away. The gene calls are TRBV28 and TRBJ1-5; D gene unclear. Per the germline V gene, CDR1 is MDHEN and CDR2 is SYDVKM. The CDR3 has 12 residues. V was pared by 5 bases and J by 10 bases, with 12 bases between. CDR3 DNA: TGTGCCAGCAGTCCCCCCGTCAATCCCCAGCATTTT. It yields the protein CASSPPVNPQHF. Full variable domain (remainder filled in from reference TRBV28 and TRBJ1-5): DVKVTQSSRYLVKRTGEKVFLECVQDMDHENMFWYRQDPGLGLRLIYFSYDVKMKEKGDIPEGYSVSREKKERFSLILESASTNQTSMYLCASSPPVNPQHFGDGTRLSIL.

On this clonotype itself: A much larger clone is a single base away; this may be a read error. This rearrangement joins TRBV6-1 to TRBJ2-1; D is tentatively TRBD1 or TRBD2 (5 bases each). CDR3 length: 11 residues. Germline loops: CDR1 MNHNS, CDR2 SASEGT. CDR3 DNA sequence: TGTGCCAGCAGTGAGTGGGAGCGTAGGGGCTTC. Encoded protein: CASSEWERRGF.